The 19 T cell receptor beta chains below were found in one sample sequenced in a study of identical twins. TCRdb passed the 5' RACE reads through MiXCR, listing each CDR3 protein once. The sample holds hundreds of thousands of distinct CDR3 sequences, 9% to 15% seen once. These data also featured in a second study, about yellow fever vaccine responses in identical twins.

The sequenced material came from PBMCs. The receptors shown here come from a woman aged 18 to 35 in good health.

The chain combines TRBV11-2 with TRBJ2-5; the D gene could be TRBD1 or TRBD2 (5 bases each). The germline V gene has CDR1 SGHAT and CDR2 FQNNGV. Trimming removed 6 bases from V and 5 bases from J, with 13 bases in between. This CDR3 region has 13 residues. CDR3 DNA sequence: TGTGCCAGCAGTAACCGGGACGCTGAGACCCAGTACTTC. Protein: CASSNRDAETQYF.

This clonotype was seen a few times. The V gene is TRBV2, the J gene TRBJ2-2, with a possible D match to TRBD1 (5 bases). Trimming took off 2 bases at V and 1 base at J, with 5 bases between the two ends. The CDR3 consists of 14 residues. CDR1 is SNHLY and CDR2 is FYNNEI in the germline V gene. The CDR3 nucleotides are TGTGCCAGCAGTGAACAGGGGAACACCGGGGAGCTGTTTTTT. It translates to CASSEQGNTGELFF. Variable domain in full (rest from reference TRBV2 and TRBJ2-2): EPEVTQTPSHQVTQMGQEVILRCVPISNHLYFYWYRQILGQKVEFLVSFYNNEISEKSEIFDDQFSVERPDGSNFTLKIRSTKLEDSAMYFCASSEQGNTGELFFGEGSRLTVL.

The sample holds many counts of this clonotype. The chain has TRBV10-1 and TRBJ1-1; D gene ambiguous. Looked up from germline, CDR1 is WNHNN and CDR2 is SYGVQD (reference sequence). V was pared by 6 bases and J by 2 bases, with 10 bases between. The CDR3 has 13 amino acids. The CDR3 nucleotides read TGCGCCAGCAGAGCCTCGGCCAACACTGAAGCTTTCTTT. Its protein is CASRASANTEAFF.

The table lists this clonotype with a few counts. The V and J genes are TRBV29-1 and TRBJ2-5, with D unclear. Trimming took off 2 bases at V and 6 bases at J, with 10 bases between the two ends. The CDR3 sequence is 12 residues long. CDR1 and CDR2 (germline): SQVTM, ANQGSEA. CDR3 region: CSVESRVKTQYF. In nucleotides, the CDR3 is TGCAGCGTTGAAAGCCGGGTTAAGACCCAGTACTTC.

Here the CDR3 DNA reads TGTGCCAGCAGCTTCGTGGGGGGGGAAGAGACCCAGTACTTC. Encoded protein: CASSFVGGEETQYF. The chain joins TRBV7-9 to TRBJ2-5, with 7 bases lining up with TRBD2. The CDR3 spans 14 residues. In germline, CDR1 is SEHNR, CDR2 FQNEAQ (reference sequence). Losses at the gene ends were 3 bases for V and 3 bases for J; bases not matched to a gene: 4.

There are many counts of this clonotype. The rearrangement uses TRBV29-1 and TRBJ2-1, with D possibly TRBD2 on 6 matching bases. Looked up from germline, CDR1 is SQVTM and CDR2 is ANQGSEA. The CDR3 is 16 amino acids. V lost 3 bases and J lost 10, with 25 bases in between. In DNA form, the CDR3 reads TGCAGCGTTGACCCTTCGTTCGGACTACAGTCGTGGGAGCAGTTCTTC. Translation gives CSVDPSFGLQSWEQFF.

The chain employs TRBV2 and TRBJ2-1; D remains unclear. This CDR3 is built from 12 residues. CDR1 and CDR2 (germline): SNHLY, FYNNEI. V lost 3 bases to trimming and J lost 9 bases, with 9 bases between them. CDR3 bases: TGTGCCAGCAGTGACCAGCTGCCTGAGCAGTTCTTC. It encodes CASSDQLPEQFF.

J is TRBJ2-5 and V is TRBV20-1; D might be TRBD1 or TRBD2, each matching 5 bases. The CDR3 extends over 12 amino acids. V dropped 3 bases and J dropped 4 bases, with 9 bases sitting between them. Germline-derived CDR1 and CDR2 are DFQATT and SNEGSKA (reference sequence). CDR3 in amino acids: CSASGGTETQYF. CDR3 in DNA: TGCAGTGCTAGTGGTGGGACAGAGACCCAGTACTTC.

This clonotype was seen a few times. The chain carries TRBV3-1 and TRBJ2-2; TRBD2 matches 7 bases. V lost 3 bases, J lost 0 bases, and 13 bases stayed unmatched. Germline assignment: CDR1 LGHDT and CDR2 YNNKEL (reference sequence). This CDR3 region has 19 residues. CDR3 coding DNA: TGTGCCAGCAGCCAGGCCCGGGGTAGCGGGCCTTCGAACACCGGGGAGCTGTTTTTT. It is translated as CASSQARGSGPSNTGELFF.

At least ten counts were recorded for this clonotype. V gene TRBV5-1 combines with J gene TRBJ1-5; no reliable D call. Trimming stripped 3 bases from V and 1 base from J, with 17 bases between. The CDR3 is made up of 17 amino acids. Germline loops: CDR1 SGHRS, CDR2 YFSETQ. In DNA form, the CDR3 reads TGCGCCAGCAGCTCGGAAGTTTTAGAGAAAAGCAATCAGCCCCAGCATTTT. It is translated as CASSSEVLEKSNQPQHF.

The table lists this clonotype with a few counts. The J gene is TRBJ2-3, the V gene TRBV15; D is uncertain. Trimming took 1 base from V and 2 from J, leaving 19 bases between them. The CDR3 loop spans 18 amino acids. The V gene's germline CDR1 is LNHNV and CDR2 YYDKDF (reference sequence). CDR3 DNA: TGTGCCACCAGCAGAGGACGGACCGTAGCCCCCGTCACAGATACGCAGTATTTT. Protein: CATSRGRTVAPVTDTQYF.

This sequence joins TRBV29-1 and TRBJ1-1; tentative D call: TRBD1 (5 bases). Germline V gene lookup returns CDR1 SQVTM and CDR2 ANQGSEA. Deletions cut 6 bases from V and 3 bases from J, with 14 bases between. The CDR3 has 13 amino acids. DNA for the CDR3: TGCAGCGTCGTCAGGGCCCTAGACACTGAAGCTTTCTTT. As protein: CSVVRALDTEAFF.

Many counts were recorded for this clonotype. CDR3 in amino acids: CASSLRTSAETQYF. In nucleotides, the CDR3 is TGTGCCAGCAGCCTCCGGACTAGTGCCGAGACCCAGTACTTC. This chain connects TRBV3-1 to TRBJ2-5, with 7 positions matching TRBD2. The CDR3 totals 14 residues. Germline V lookup: CDR1 LGHDT, CDR2 YNNKEL (reference sequence). The junction had 7 bases not matched to a gene; V was cut back by 4 bases and J by 5 bases.

In its sample, this clonotype was seen many times. The chain combines TRBV5-1 with TRBJ1-2; D is ambiguous. Deletions cut 0 bases from V and 0 bases from J, with 6 bases between. Germline CDR1 reads SGHRS; CDR2 reads YFSETQ. CDR3 length: 14 residues. The CDR3 DNA reads as TGCGCCAGCAGCTTGGCAACAGCTAACTATGGCTACACCTTC. It specifies CASSLATANYGYTF.

This chain joins TRBV12-3 or TRBV12-4 and TRBJ2-2, with 9 bases identical to TRBD1. The CDR3 consists of 16 residues. Trimming cost V 6 bases and J 4 bases; bases outside gene matches: 9. Here the CDR3 reads CASRGLGTGITGELFF. The CDR3 region has the DNA TGTGCCAGCAGGGGTTTAGGGACAGGGATCACCGGGGAGCTGTTTTTT.

The chain combines TRBV6-4 with TRBJ2-1; D tentatively fits TRBD1 or TRBD2 (5 bases each). The CDR3 covers 15 residues. The V end was cut by 0 bases, the J end by 5 bases, with 11 bases between. Germline V gene data show CDR1 as MRHNA and CDR2 as SNTAGT. Written as DNA, the CDR3 is TGTGCCAGCAGTGACTCTGGCAGGGACCACAATGAGCAGTTCTTC. Amino acids: CASSDSGRDHNEQFF.

The V and J genes are TRBV5-6 and TRBJ1-4, with TRBD1 identical over 7 bases. Unmatched junction bases numbered 8, after V lost 4 bases and J lost 5 bases. The CDR3 length is 15 residues. In germline, CDR1 is SGHDT, CDR2 YYEEEE. The CDR3, as DNA: TGTGCCAGCAGCGGGAACAGGGGCCCCAATGAAAAACTGTTTTTT. As protein: CASSGNRGPNEKLFF.

V usage is TRBV6-1 and J usage is TRBJ1-5, with D maybe TRBD1 (6 bases). The CDR3 is 13 residues long. The germline CDR1 and CDR2 sequences are MNHNS and SASEGT. V was clipped by 4 bases and J by 6 bases, with 10 bases between them. CDR3 loop: CASSVAGAQPQHF. CDR3 nucleotide sequence: TGTGCCAGCAGTGTAGCGGGGGCTCAGCCCCAGCATTTT.

The DNA for the CDR3 is TGTGCCAGCAGGCTCCAGATTAGCAATCAGCCCCAGCATTTT. This codes for CASRLQISNQPQHF. The chain has TRBV27 and TRBJ1-5; no definite D call. Germline CDR1 is MNHEY and CDR2 is SMNVEV (reference sequence). Trimming took 6 bases from V and 0 from J, leaving 9 bases between them. The CDR3 covers 14 residues.